These T cell receptor beta chains were read from a single sample in a study of blood T cell repertoires in COVID-19. Sequenced by immunoSEQ multiplex PCR; TCRdb stores in-frame clones only, minus some. Of some 420,000 clones in the sample, approximately 92% were seen once. The specimen was PBMCs or T cells enriched from blood (not recorded which). These TCRs come from a man aged 25 to 40 who had recovered from COVID-19. Both conserved end residues are part of each CDR3. D genes are given only for firm matches. Clone size is shown for a subset of rows, as once, few, many or a class of expanded clone.

d_call: TRBD1; clone_size: NA; cdr3_length: 15; v_call: TRBV5-1; j_call: TRBJ1-1; cdr3_nt: TGCGCCAGCAGCTTTTCAGTGGACAGGGGGACTGAAGCTTTCTTT; cdr3_aa: CASSFSVDRGTEAFF
d_call: TRBD2; clone_size: once; cdr3_length: 14; v_call: TRBV10-2; j_call: TRBJ2-2; cdr3_nt: TGCGCCGCTGGGAGGGTGAAAAACACCGGGGAGCTGTTTTTT; cdr3_aa: CAAGRVKNTGELFF
d_call: NA; clone_size: NA; cdr3_length: 17; v_call: TRBV4-1; j_call: TRBJ1-2; cdr3_nt: TGCGCCAGCAGCCAAGCTGCGGGGGCTTGGGATATCTATGGCTACACCTTC; cdr3_aa: CASSQAAGAWDIYGYTF
d_call: NA; clone_size: NA; cdr3_length: 15; v_call: TRBV5-6; j_call: TRBJ2-7; cdr3_nt: TGTGCCAGCGGGAGGACAGGACGGGCCTCCTACGAGCAGTACTTC; cdr3_aa: CASGRTGRASYEQYF
d_call: TRBD2; clone_size: NA; cdr3_length: 14; v_call: TRBV7-9; j_call: TRBJ2-1; cdr3_nt: TGTGCCAGCAGCCGGGCGGGGGTCTACAATGAGCAGTTCTTC; cdr3_aa: CASSRAGVYNEQFF
d_call: NA; clone_size: NA; cdr3_length: 14; v_call: TRBV30; j_call: TRBJ1-1; cdr3_nt: TGTGCCTGGAGTGTAGGTCAGGGGAACACTGAAGCTTTCTTT; cdr3_aa: CAWSVGQGNTEAFF
d_call: TRBD1; clone_size: NA; cdr3_length: 14; v_call: TRBV11-1; j_call: TRBJ1-1; cdr3_nt: TGTGCCAGCAGTTCCGGGACAGTGAACACTGAAGCTTTCTTT; cdr3_aa: CASSSGTVNTEAFF
d_call: TRBD2; clone_size: NA; cdr3_length: 14; v_call: TRBV11-2; j_call: TRBJ2-1; cdr3_nt: TGTGCCAGCAGACTAGCGGGAGCAAGCAATGAGCAGTTCTTC; cdr3_aa: CASRLAGASNEQFF
d_call: TRBD1; clone_size: NA; cdr3_length: 15; v_call: TRBV27; j_call: TRBJ1-3; cdr3_nt: TGTGCCAGCAGTTTCGCAGGGGGTTATGGAAACACCATATATTTT; cdr3_aa: CASSFAGGYGNTIYF
d_call: TRBD1; clone_size: NA; cdr3_length: 15; v_call: TRBV19; j_call: TRBJ2-3; cdr3_nt: TGTGCCAGTAGTTGGGGGACAGAGAACACAGATACGCAGTATTTT; cdr3_aa: CASSWGTENTDTQYF
d_call: TRBD1; clone_size: NA; cdr3_length: 16; v_call: TRBV28; j_call: TRBJ1-5; cdr3_nt: TGTGCCAGCAGTCCCCTGGGACAGGTGGGGAATCAGCCCCAGCATTTT; cdr3_aa: CASSPLGQVGNQPQHF
d_call: NA; clone_size: NA; cdr3_length: 16; v_call: TRBV18; j_call: TRBJ1-5; cdr3_nt: TGTGCCAGCTCACCCTCGGGGGGAGGGAGGAATCAGCCCCAGCATTTT; cdr3_aa: CASSPSGGGRNQPQHF
d_call: TRBD1; clone_size: NA; cdr3_length: 15; v_call: TRBV28; j_call: TRBJ2-4; cdr3_nt: TGTGCCAGCAGTCCCGGGGACAGCCGGGGAAACATTCAGTACTTC; cdr3_aa: CASSPGDSRGNIQYF
d_call: TRBD2; clone_size: NA; cdr3_length: 14; v_call: TRBV27; j_call: TRBJ2-7; cdr3_nt: TGTGCCAGCAGCAACAGCGGGAGCTCCTACGAGCAGTACTTC; cdr3_aa: CASSNSGSSYEQYF
d_call: TRBD1; clone_size: NA; cdr3_length: 16; v_call: TRBV28; j_call: TRBJ1-5; cdr3_nt: TGTGCCAGCAGTTTGGGAACCGGGACAGGTAATCAGCCCCAGCATTTT; cdr3_aa: CASSLGTGTGNQPQHF
d_call: NA; clone_size: NA; cdr3_length: 12; v_call: TRBV7-2; j_call: TRBJ1-5; cdr3_nt: TGTGCCAGCAGCTTACCCGGTCAGCCCCAGCATTTT; cdr3_aa: CASSLPGQPQHF
d_call: TRBD1; clone_size: NA; cdr3_length: 14; v_call: TRBV19; j_call: TRBJ2-7; cdr3_nt: TGTGCCAGTAGTCGACAGGGGGACTCCTACGAGCAGTACTTC; cdr3_aa: CASSRQGDSYEQYF
d_call: NA; clone_size: NA; cdr3_length: 16; v_call: TRBV4-1; j_call: TRBJ2-1; cdr3_nt: TGCGCCAGCAGCCAAGAGGGGCAGGGGCCCTACAATGAGCAGTTCTTC; cdr3_aa: CASSQEGQGPYNEQFF
d_call: TRBD1; clone_size: NA; cdr3_length: 15; v_call: TRBV7-2; j_call: TRBJ2-2; cdr3_nt: TGTGCCAGCAGCTTGGGACAGGCGAACACCGGGGAGCTGTTTTTT; cdr3_aa: CASSLGQANTGELFF
d_call: NA; clone_size: NA; cdr3_length: 12; v_call: TRBV12-3/TRBV12-4; j_call: TRBJ2-5; cdr3_nt: TGTGCCAGCAGCACTAGATTGGAGACCCAGTACTTC; cdr3_aa: CASSTRLETQYF
d_call: NA; clone_size: NA; cdr3_length: 15; v_call: TRBV19; j_call: TRBJ2-7; cdr3_nt: TGTGCCAGTAGGCGATCGAGTAGCCCGACCTACGAGCAGTACTTC; cdr3_aa: CASRRSSSPTYEQYF
d_call: NA; clone_size: NA; cdr3_length: 18; v_call: TRBV18; j_call: TRBJ2-7; cdr3_nt: TGTGCCAGCTCAGCCACATGGAGTGAGCAGTCGCTAGTCTACGAGCAGTACTTC; cdr3_aa: CASSATWSEQSLVYEQYF
d_call: TRBD2; clone_size: NA; cdr3_length: 16; v_call: TRBV28; j_call: TRBJ2-2; cdr3_nt: TGTGCCAGCAGTCCCCTTGGCGGGGGGAACACCGGGGAGCTGTTTTTT; cdr3_aa: CASSPLGGGNTGELFF
d_call: NA; clone_size: NA; cdr3_length: 13; v_call: TRBV28; j_call: TRBJ2-4; cdr3_nt: TGTGCCAGCACCGAACACGACAAAAACATTCAGTACTTC; cdr3_aa: CASTEHDKNIQYF
d_call: NA; clone_size: NA; cdr3_length: 14; v_call: TRBV30; j_call: TRBJ2-7; cdr3_nt: TGTGCCTGGATTAGTAGCGAGAGCTCCTACGAGCAGTACTTC; cdr3_aa: CAWISSESSYEQYF
d_call: NA; clone_size: NA; cdr3_length: 12; v_call: TRBV28; j_call: TRBJ1-5; cdr3_nt: TGTGCCAGCAGAACAGGGCTCAAGCCCCAGCATTTT; cdr3_aa: CASRTGLKPQHF
d_call: NA; clone_size: NA; cdr3_length: 17; v_call: TRBV4-1; j_call: TRBJ2-2; cdr3_nt: TGCGCCAGCAGCCAAGGGGGGGCGGGAGTCACTACCGGGGAGCTGTTTTTT; cdr3_aa: CASSQGGAGVTTGELFF
d_call: NA; clone_size: NA; cdr3_length: 15; v_call: TRBV11-3; j_call: TRBJ2-1; cdr3_nt: TGTGCCAGCAGCTCGGGAACAGGGTCCTACAATGAGCAGTTCTTC; cdr3_aa: CASSSGTGSYNEQFF
d_call: TRBD1; clone_size: NA; cdr3_length: 14; v_call: TRBV29-1; j_call: TRBJ2-5; cdr3_nt: TGCAGCGTTGGAGCAGGGGGAGCCCAAGAGACCCAGTACTTC; cdr3_aa: CSVGAGGAQETQYF
d_call: TRBD1; clone_size: NA; cdr3_length: 13; v_call: TRBV12-3/TRBV12-4; j_call: TRBJ1-2; cdr3_nt: TGTGCCAGCAGTTTCAGGGGGCGAAGTGGCTACACCTTC; cdr3_aa: CASSFRGRSGYTF
d_call: NA; clone_size: NA; cdr3_length: 20; v_call: TRBV6-6; j_call: TRBJ2-1; cdr3_nt: TGTGCCAGCAGTAGATCGCCGGGACATCGGGCTAGCGGAGGAGTTAATGAGCAGTTCTTC; cdr3_aa: CASSRSPGHRASGGVNEQFF
d_call: TRBD1; clone_size: NA; cdr3_length: 12; v_call: TRBV6-5; j_call: TRBJ1-2; cdr3_nt: TGTGCCAGCATCCGGGACAGCTATGGCTACACCTTC; cdr3_aa: CASIRDSYGYTF
d_call: TRBD1; clone_size: NA; cdr3_length: 16; v_call: TRBV5-8; j_call: TRBJ1-6; cdr3_nt: TGTGCCAGCAGCTTTCCCGGGACAGGGGCTAGGTCACCCCTCCACTTT; cdr3_aa: CASSFPGTGARSPLHF
d_call: NA; clone_size: NA; cdr3_length: 16; v_call: TRBV19; j_call: TRBJ2-1; cdr3_nt: TGTGCCAGTAGTAGACTTCGGGGACTTCCCTACAATGAGCAGTTCTTC; cdr3_aa: CASSRLRGLPYNEQFF
d_call: NA; clone_size: NA; cdr3_length: 19; v_call: TRBV28; j_call: TRBJ2-1; cdr3_nt: TGTGCCAGCAGCCAAACTCACCTCCGTCTAGCGAGCTCCTACAATGAGCAGTTCTTC; cdr3_aa: CASSQTHLRLASSYNEQFF
d_call: TRBD1; clone_size: NA; cdr3_length: 15; v_call: TRBV19; j_call: TRBJ2-1; cdr3_nt: TGTGCCAGTAGTCCGCGACAGGGATGGAGCAATGAGCAGTTCTTC; cdr3_aa: CASSPRQGWSNEQFF
d_call: NA; clone_size: once; cdr3_length: 11; v_call: TRBV3-1/TRBV3-2; j_call: TRBJ1-1; cdr3_nt: TGTGCCACCCGCGGGAACACTGAAGCTTTCTTT; cdr3_aa: CATRGNTEAFF
d_call: NA; clone_size: NA; cdr3_length: 15; v_call: TRBV11-2; j_call: TRBJ2-1; cdr3_nt: TGTGCCAGCAGCTTAAGACAGGCACCCTACAATGAGCAGTTCTTC; cdr3_aa: CASSLRQAPYNEQFF
d_call: NA; clone_size: NA; cdr3_length: 16; v_call: TRBV10-3; j_call: TRBJ1-4; cdr3_nt: TGTGCCATCAGTAGGGGTAGAAGCACAACTAATGAAAAACTGTTTTTT; cdr3_aa: CAISRGRSTTNEKLFF
d_call: NA; clone_size: once; cdr3_length: 14; v_call: TRBV5-6; j_call: TRBJ2-7; cdr3_nt: TGTGCCAGCAGCTTGGCGAACTCCGCCTACGAGCAGTACTTC; cdr3_aa: CASSLANSAYEQYF
d_call: NA; clone_size: NA; cdr3_length: 13; v_call: TRBV10-1; j_call: TRBJ2-1; cdr3_nt: TGCGCCAGCAGTCCGGGACACAACAATGAGCAGTTCTTC; cdr3_aa: CASSPGHNNEQFF
d_call: TRBD1; clone_size: NA; cdr3_length: 15; v_call: TRBV9; j_call: TRBJ1-4; cdr3_nt: TGTGCCAGCAGCCCGCCGGGACAGGGAAATGAAAAACTGTTTTTT; cdr3_aa: CASSPPGQGNEKLFF
d_call: NA; clone_size: NA; cdr3_length: 16; v_call: TRBV28; j_call: TRBJ2-2; cdr3_nt: TGTGCCAGCAGTCCTCACGGAGCTAAGAGGCCGGGGGAGCTGTTTTTT; cdr3_aa: CASSPHGAKRPGELFF
d_call: TRBD1; clone_size: NA; cdr3_length: 13; v_call: TRBV12-3/TRBV12-4; j_call: TRBJ2-5; cdr3_nt: TGTGCCAGCAGCCCGACAGGGTTGGGGACCCAGTACTTC; cdr3_aa: CASSPTGLGTQYF
d_call: NA; clone_size: NA; cdr3_length: 15; v_call: TRBV4-1; j_call: TRBJ1-3; cdr3_nt: TGCGCCAGCAGCTACTTGACAGGAATTGGAAACACCATATATTTT; cdr3_aa: CASSYLTGIGNTIYF
d_call: TRBD1; clone_size: once; cdr3_length: 15; v_call: TRBV18; j_call: TRBJ2-2; cdr3_nt: TGTGCCAGCTCACCTGGGACAGCGAACACCGGGGAGCTGTTTTTT; cdr3_aa: CASSPGTANTGELFF
d_call: TRBD2; clone_size: NA; cdr3_length: 15; v_call: TRBV10-1; j_call: TRBJ2-7; cdr3_nt: TGCGCCAGCAGTGAGGGACTAGCGGGGGTCGGCGAGCAGTACTTC; cdr3_aa: CASSEGLAGVGEQYF
d_call: NA; clone_size: NA; cdr3_length: 15; v_call: TRBV10-3; j_call: TRBJ1-2; cdr3_nt: TGTGCCATCAGTGAGTCGATCGGAGGGAACTATGGCTACACCTTC; cdr3_aa: CAISESIGGNYGYTF
d_call: NA; clone_size: NA; cdr3_length: 13; v_call: TRBV28; j_call: TRBJ1-1; cdr3_nt: TGTGCCAGCGAACAGGGAGTTCAGGGTGAAGCTTTCTTT; cdr3_aa: CASEQGVQGEAFF
d_call: NA; clone_size: NA; cdr3_length: 12; v_call: TRBV28; j_call: TRBJ1-2; cdr3_nt: TGTGCCAGCACTGACAGGAGCTATGGCTACACCTTC; cdr3_aa: CASTDRSYGYTF